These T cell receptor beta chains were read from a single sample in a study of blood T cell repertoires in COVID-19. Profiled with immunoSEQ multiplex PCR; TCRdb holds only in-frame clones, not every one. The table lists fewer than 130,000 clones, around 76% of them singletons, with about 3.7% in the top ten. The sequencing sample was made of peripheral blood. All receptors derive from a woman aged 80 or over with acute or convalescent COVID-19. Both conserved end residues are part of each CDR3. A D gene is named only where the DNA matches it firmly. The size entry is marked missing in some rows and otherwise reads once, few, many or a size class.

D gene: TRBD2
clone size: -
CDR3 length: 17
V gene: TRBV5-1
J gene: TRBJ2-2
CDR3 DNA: TGCGCCAGCAGCTTAGCTAGCGGGGGATTTAGGGCCGGGGAGCTGTTTTTT
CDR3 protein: CASSLASGGFRAGELFF

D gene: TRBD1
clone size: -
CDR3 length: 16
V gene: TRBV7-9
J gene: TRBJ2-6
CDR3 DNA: TGTGCCAGCAGCGAGACAGGGTTATCTGGGGCCAACGTCCTGACTTTC
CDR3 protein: CASSETGLSGANVLTF

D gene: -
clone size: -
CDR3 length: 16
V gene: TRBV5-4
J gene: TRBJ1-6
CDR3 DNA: TGTGCCAGCCGGAAAGGGGGGGGAAATCTTGATTCACCCCTCCACTTT
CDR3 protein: CASRKGGGNLDSPLHF

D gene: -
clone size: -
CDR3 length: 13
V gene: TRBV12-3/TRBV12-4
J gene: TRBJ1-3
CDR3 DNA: TGTGCCAGCAGTTCAGGCTCTGGAAACACCATATATTTT
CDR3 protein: CASSSGSGNTIYF

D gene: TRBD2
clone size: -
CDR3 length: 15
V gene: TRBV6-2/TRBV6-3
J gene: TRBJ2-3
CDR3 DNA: TGTGCCAGCAGCGAGTGGCTAGCGGGAACAGATACGCAGTATTTT
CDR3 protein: CASSEWLAGTDTQYF

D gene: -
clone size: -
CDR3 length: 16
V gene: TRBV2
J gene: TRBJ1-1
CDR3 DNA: TGTGCCAGCAGTGAATGGGGGGGCGCCGGGAACACTGAAGCTTTCTTT
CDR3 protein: CASSEWGGAGNTEAFF

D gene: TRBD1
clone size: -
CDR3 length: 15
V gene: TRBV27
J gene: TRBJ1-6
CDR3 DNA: TGTGCCAGCAGTTTTTCAGGGGGAGACAATTCACCCCTCCACTTT
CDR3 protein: CASSFSGGDNSPLHF

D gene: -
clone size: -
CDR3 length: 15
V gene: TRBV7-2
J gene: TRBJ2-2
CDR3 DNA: TGTGCCAGCAGCCGTTCTAGCGCATGGACCGGGGAGCTGTTTTTT
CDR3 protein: CASSRSSAWTGELFF

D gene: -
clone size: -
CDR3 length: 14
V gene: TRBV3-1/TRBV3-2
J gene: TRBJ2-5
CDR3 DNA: TGTGCCAGCAGCCAAGATTGGGGCAGAGAGACCCAGTACTTC
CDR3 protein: CASSQDWGRETQYF

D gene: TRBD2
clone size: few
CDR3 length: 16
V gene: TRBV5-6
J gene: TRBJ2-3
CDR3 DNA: TGTGCCAGCAGCTCTAGCGGGGGGGCCGTTGCGGATACGCAGTATTTT
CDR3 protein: CASSSSGGAVADTQYF

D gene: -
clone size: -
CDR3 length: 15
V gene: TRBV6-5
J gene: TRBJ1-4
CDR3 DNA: TGTGCCAGCAGTTACTCGGGGGCAATAGGTGAAAAACTGTTTTTT
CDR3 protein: CASSYSGAIGEKLFF

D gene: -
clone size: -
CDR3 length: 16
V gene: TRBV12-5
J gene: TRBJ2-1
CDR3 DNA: TGTGCTAGTGGTTTGGGCCAGGGTAAAAGCGTCGGTGAGCAGTTCTTC
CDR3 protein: CASGLGQGKSVGEQFF

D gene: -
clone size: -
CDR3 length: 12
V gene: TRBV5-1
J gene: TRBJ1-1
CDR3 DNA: TGCGCCAGCAGCCGGGGGGAGACTGAAGCTTTCTTT
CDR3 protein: CASSRGETEAFF

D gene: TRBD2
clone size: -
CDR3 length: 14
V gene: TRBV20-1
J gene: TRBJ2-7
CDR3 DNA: TGCAGTGCTAGTTCCGGGACTAGCGGACGGGAGCAGTACTTC
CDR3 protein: CSASSGTSGREQYF

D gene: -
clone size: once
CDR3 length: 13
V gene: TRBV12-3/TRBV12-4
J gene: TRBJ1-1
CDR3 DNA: TGTGCCAGCAGTTTACAAGGGGTCACTGAAGCTTTCTTT
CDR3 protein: CASSLQGVTEAFF

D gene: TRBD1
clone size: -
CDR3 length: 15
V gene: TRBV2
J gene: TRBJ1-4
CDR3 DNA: TGTGCCAGCAGTGGGGACAGAGCAACTAATGAAAAACTGTTTTTT
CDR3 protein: CASSGDRATNEKLFF

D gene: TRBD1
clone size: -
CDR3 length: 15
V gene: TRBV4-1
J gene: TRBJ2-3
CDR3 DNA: TGCGCCAGCAGCCCAAAAACAGGGGGCACAGATACGCAGTATTTT
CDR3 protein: CASSPKTGGTDTQYF

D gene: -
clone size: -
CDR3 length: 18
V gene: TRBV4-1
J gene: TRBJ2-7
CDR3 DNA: TGCGCCAGCAGCCAAGTAAACGAAATGGGACTGCTTCCGTACCAGCAGTACTTC
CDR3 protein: CASSQVNEMGLLPYQQYF

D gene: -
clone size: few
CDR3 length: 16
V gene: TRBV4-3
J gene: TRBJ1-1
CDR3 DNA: TGCGCCAGCAGCCAATCCACTCAGGGTTGGGGCACTGAAGCTTTCTTT
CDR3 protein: CASSQSTQGWGTEAFF

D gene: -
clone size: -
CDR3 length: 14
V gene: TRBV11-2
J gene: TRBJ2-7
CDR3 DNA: TGTGCCAGCAGAGTTAGTGGACTCCCAGGCGAGCAGTACTTC
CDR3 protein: CASRVSGLPGEQYF

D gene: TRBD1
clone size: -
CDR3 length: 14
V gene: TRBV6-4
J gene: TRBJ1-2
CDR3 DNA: TGTGCCAGCAGGAGGACAGGGGGCGCCTATGGCTACACCTTC
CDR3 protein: CASRRTGGAYGYTF

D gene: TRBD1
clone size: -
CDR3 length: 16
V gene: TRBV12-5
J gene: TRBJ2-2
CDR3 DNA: TGTGCTAGTGGGCTCCGGACAGGGACCAACACCGGGGAGCTGTTTTTT
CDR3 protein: CASGLRTGTNTGELFF

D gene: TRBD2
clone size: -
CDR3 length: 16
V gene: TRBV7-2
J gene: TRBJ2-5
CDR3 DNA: TGTGCCAGCAGCCTGACTAGCGGGAGGGGGGAAGAGACCCAGTACTTC
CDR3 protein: CASSLTSGRGEETQYF

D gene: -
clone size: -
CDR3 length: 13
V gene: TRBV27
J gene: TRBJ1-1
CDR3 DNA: TGTGCCAGCAGCACGGACAGAAACACTGAAGCTTTCTTT
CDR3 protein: CASSTDRNTEAFF

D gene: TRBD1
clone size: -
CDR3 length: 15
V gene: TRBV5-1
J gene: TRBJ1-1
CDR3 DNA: TGCGCCAGCAGTTGGGACAGGGGGCGGAACACTGAAGCTTTCTTT
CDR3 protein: CASSWDRGRNTEAFF

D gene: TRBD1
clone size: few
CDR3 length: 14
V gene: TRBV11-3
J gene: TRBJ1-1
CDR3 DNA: TGTGCCAGCAGCCTCGGACAGGGGAACACTGAAGCTTTCTTT
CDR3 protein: CASSLGQGNTEAFF

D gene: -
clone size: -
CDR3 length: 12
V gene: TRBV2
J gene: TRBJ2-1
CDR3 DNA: TGTGCCAGCAGTGTAATCCCGAGGGAGCAGTTCTTC
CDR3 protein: CASSVIPREQFF

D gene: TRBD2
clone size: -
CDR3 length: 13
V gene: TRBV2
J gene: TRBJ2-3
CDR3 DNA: TGTGCCAGCGAAGCGGGGCGAACAGATACGCAGTATTTT
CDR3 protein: CASEAGRTDTQYF

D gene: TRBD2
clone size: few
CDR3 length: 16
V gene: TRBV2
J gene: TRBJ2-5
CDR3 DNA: TGTGCCAGCAGTGAACTAGCGGGAGAGTACCAAGAGACCCAGTACTTC
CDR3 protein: CASSELAGEYQETQYF

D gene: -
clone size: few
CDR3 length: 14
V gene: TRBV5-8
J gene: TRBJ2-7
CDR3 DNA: TGTGCCAGCAGCTTGGTGCCTAGCTCCTACGAGCAGTACTTC
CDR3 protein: CASSLVPSSYEQYF

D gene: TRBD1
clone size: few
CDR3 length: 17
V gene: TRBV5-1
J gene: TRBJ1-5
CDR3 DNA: TGCGCCAGCAGCTCAGATTTGACAGGGGGATACAATCAGCCCCAGCATTTT
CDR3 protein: CASSSDLTGGYNQPQHF

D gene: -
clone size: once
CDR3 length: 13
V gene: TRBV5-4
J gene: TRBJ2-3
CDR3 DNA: TGTGCCAGCAGCTACGTAGAGCGAGATACGCAGTATTTT
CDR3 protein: CASSYVERDTQYF

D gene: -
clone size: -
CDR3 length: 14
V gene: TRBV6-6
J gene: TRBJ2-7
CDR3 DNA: TGTGCCAGCAGACCTCAGGGGAACTCCTACGAGCAGTACTTC
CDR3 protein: CASRPQGNSYEQYF

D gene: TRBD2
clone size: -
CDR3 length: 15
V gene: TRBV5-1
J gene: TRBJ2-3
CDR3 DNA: TGCGCCAGCAGCTTGGGACTAGCGGATCAAGATACGCAGTATTTT
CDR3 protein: CASSLGLADQDTQYF

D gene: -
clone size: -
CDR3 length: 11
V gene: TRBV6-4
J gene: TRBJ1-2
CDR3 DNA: TGTGCCAGCAGTTCGGGCTATGGCTACACCTTC
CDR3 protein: CASSSGYGYTF

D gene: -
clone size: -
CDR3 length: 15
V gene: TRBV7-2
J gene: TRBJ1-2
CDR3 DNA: TGTGCCAGCAGCTCCCGGACTTCATTTAACTATGGCTACACCTTC
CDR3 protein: CASSSRTSFNYGYTF

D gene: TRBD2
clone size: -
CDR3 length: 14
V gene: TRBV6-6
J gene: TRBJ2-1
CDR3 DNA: TGTGCCAGCAGTAACCCCGGGACTACCAATGAGCAGTTCTTC
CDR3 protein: CASSNPGTTNEQFF

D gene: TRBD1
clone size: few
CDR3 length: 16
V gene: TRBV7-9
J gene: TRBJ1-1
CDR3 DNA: TGTGCCAGCAGCTCAATTTTTAGGACAGGGAAGGGTGAAGCTTTCTTT
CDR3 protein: CASSSIFRTGKGEAFF

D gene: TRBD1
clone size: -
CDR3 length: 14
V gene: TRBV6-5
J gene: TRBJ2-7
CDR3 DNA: TGTGCCACCCGTACCGGGACAGGGCCCAACGAGCAGTACTTC
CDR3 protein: CATRTGTGPNEQYF

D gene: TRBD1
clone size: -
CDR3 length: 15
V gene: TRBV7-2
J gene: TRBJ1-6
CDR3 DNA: TGTGCCAGCACGAGGGACAGATCGTATAATTCACCCCTCCACTTT
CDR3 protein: CASTRDRSYNSPLHF

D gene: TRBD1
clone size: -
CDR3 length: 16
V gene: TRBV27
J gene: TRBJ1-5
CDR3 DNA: TGTGCCAGCAGCCGTACAGGGGGACCCGCCCAGCAGCCCCAGCATTTT
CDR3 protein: CASSRTGGPAQQPQHF

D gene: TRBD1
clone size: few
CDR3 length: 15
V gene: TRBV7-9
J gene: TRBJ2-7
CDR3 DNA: TGTGCCAGCAGCTTGACAGGGGGCTTAAGCTACGAGCAGTACTTC
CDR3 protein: CASSLTGGLSYEQYF

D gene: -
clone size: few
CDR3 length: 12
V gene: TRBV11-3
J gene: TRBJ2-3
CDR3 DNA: TGTGCCAGCAGCTCCGGACTTGATACGCAGTATTTT
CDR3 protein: CASSSGLDTQYF

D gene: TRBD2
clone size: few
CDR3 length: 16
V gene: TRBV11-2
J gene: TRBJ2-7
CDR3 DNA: TGTGCCAGCAGCTTACTATTAGCGGGGAGTTCCTACGAGCAGTACTTC
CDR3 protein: CASSLLLAGSSYEQYF

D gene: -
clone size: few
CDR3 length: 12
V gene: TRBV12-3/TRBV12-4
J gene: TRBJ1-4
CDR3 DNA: TGTGCCAGCAGTTTAGTACGGGTCCAACTGTTTTTT
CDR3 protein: CASSLVRVQLFF

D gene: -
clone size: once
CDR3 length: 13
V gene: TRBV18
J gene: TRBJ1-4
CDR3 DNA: TGTGCCAGCTCAACCCTAGAGGATGAAAAACTGTTTTTT
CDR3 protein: CASSTLEDEKLFF

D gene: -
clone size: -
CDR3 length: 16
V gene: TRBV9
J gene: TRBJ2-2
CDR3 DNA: TGTGCCAGCAGCGTAAAAAGCACCGCGAACACCGGGGAGCTGTTTTTT
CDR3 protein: CASSVKSTANTGELFF

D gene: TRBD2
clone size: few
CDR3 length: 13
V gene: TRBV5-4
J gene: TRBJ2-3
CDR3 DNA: TGTGCCAGCGGGACTAGCAGCACAGATACGCAGTATTTT
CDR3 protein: CASGTSSTDTQYF

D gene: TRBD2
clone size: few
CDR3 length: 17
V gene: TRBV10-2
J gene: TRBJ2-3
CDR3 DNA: TGCGCCAGCAGTGAGGACGCCAGACTAGCGGAACCAGATACGCAGTATTTT
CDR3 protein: CASSEDARLAEPDTQYF

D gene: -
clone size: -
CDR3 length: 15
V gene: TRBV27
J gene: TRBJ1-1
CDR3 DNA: TGTGCCAGCAGTCCCTTTGTTACTTCGAACACTGAAGCTTTCTTT
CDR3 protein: CASSPFVTSNTEAFF

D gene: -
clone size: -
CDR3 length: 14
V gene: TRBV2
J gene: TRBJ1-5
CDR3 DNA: TGTGCCAGCAGCCTCCGGGGTCGGAGTCAGCCCCAGCATTTT
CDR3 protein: CASSLRGRSQPQHF

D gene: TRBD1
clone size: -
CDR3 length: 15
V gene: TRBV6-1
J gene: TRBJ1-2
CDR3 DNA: TGTGCCAGCAGTGAGGCAGGGGGCGGCGGCCGTGGCTACACCTTC
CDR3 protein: CASSEAGGGGRGYTF

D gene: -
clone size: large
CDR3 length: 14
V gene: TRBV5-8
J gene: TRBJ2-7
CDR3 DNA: TGTGCCAGCAGCTTGACAGGGCGTCTTAGCGAGCAGTACTTC
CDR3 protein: CASSLTGRLSEQYF

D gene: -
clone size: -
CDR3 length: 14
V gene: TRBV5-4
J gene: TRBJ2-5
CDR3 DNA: TGTGCCAGCAGCATTACAGGGGACTGGGAGACCCAGTACTTC
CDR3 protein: CASSITGDWETQYF

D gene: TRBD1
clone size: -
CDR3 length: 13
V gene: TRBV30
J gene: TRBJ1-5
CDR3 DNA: TGTGCCTGGAGAGGACAGGGAGGTCAGCCCCAGCATTTT
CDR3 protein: CAWRGQGGQPQHF

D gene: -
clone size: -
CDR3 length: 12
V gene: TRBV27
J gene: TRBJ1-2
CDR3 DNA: TGTGCCAGCAGTTTCGGAGGGGTCGAGCCCACCTTC
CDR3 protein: CASSFGGVEPTF

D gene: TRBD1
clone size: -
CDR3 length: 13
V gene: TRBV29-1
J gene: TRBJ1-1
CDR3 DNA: TGCAGCGTAAAAACAGGGGTTGACACTGAAGCTTTCTTT
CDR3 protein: CSVKTGVDTEAFF

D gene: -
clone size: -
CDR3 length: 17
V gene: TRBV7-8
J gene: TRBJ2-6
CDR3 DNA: TGTGCCAGCAGCTCAGCAATAACACGTTCTGGGGCCAACGTCCTGACTTTC
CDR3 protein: CASSSAITRSGANVLTF

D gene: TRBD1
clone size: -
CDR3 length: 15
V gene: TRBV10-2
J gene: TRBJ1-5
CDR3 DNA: TGCGCCAGCAAAGATATCGGGACAGGGAATCAGCCCCAGCATTTT
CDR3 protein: CASKDIGTGNQPQHF

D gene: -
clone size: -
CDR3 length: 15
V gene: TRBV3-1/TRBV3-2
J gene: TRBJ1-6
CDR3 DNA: TGTGCCAGCAGCGCAAGAGGGCGGGTAAATTCACCCCTCCACTTT
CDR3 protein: CASSARGRVNSPLHF